This T cell receptor beta chain emerged from a study of Ad26.COV2.S vaccination and SARS-CoV-2 variants. Study at large: Once or twice, 56 days apart, Ad26.COV2.S was delivered intramuscularly. Findings and limits, study-wide: Non-spike TCR breadth did not differ much between vaccine and placebo recipients. CD8+ and CD4+ T cells specific for spike reportedly responded with substantial breadth after vaccination.

Of note for this clone: Its antigen is not identified.

Germline loops: CDR1 SGHTA, CDR2 FQGNSA. The CDR3 runs 15 residues. V lost 5 bases to trimming and J lost 1 base, with 11 bases between them. Profiling relied on immunoSEQ multiplex PCR, and the TCRdb table lists in-frame clones only, not all of them. The data contain over 400,000 clones, around 90% of them seen just once; the ten biggest clones take up less than 4.5%. Described treatment: around 19 received Ad26.COV2.S at low or high dose, single or two shots; about five received placebo; per-sample allocation not given. Sampling occurred on day 63 after the first vaccine or placebo injection. What was given as vaccine was an Ad26 vector encoding Wuhan-strain SARS-CoV-2 spike.

The clonotype originates from a person between 18 and 59 years old who received the Ad26.COV2.S COVID-19 vaccine or a placebo. The sequences come from peripheral blood, collected in a trial of Ad26.COV2.S vaccine versus placebo. The chain couples TRBV7-2 to TRBJ2-2; D is tentatively TRBD1 or TRBD2 (5 bases each). CDR3 coding DNA: TGTGCCAGCAGCCTGTGGGACCAGAACACCGGGGAGCTGTTTTTT. Translating gives CASSLWDQNTGELFF. The full variable domain, in which reference TRBV7-2 and TRBJ2-2 provide the parts outside the CDR3, is GAGVSQSPSNKVTEKGKDVELRCDPISGHTALYWYRQSLGQGLEFLIYFQGNSAPDKSGLPSDRFSAERTGGSVSTLTIQRTQQEDSAVYLCASSLWDQNTGELFFGEGSRLTVL.